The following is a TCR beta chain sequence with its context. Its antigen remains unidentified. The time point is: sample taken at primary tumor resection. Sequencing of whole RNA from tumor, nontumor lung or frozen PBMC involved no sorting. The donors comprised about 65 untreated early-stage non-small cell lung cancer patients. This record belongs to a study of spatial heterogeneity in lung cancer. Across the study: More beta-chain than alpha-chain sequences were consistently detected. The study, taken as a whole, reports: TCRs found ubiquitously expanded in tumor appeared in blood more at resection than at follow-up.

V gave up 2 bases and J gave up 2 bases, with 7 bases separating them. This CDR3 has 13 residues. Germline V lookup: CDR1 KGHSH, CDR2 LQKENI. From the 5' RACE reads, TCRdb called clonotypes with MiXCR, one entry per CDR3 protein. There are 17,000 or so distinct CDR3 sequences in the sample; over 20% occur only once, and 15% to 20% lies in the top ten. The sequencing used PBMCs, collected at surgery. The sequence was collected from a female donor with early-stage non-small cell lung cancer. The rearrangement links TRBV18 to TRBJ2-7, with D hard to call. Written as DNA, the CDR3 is TGTGCCAGCTCACCAGGTCAAACCTACGAGCAGTACGTC. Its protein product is CASSPGQTYEQYV.